These T cell receptor beta chains were read from a single sample in a study of blood T cell repertoires in COVID-19. TCRdb's copy holds only in-frame clones and misses some; the assay was immunoSEQ multiplex PCR. The repertoire holds approximately 180,000 clones, with 70% to 90% as singletons. The sample was peripheral blood. These TCRs come from a middle-aged man with active or convalescent COVID-19. Each CDR3 is given without its conserved first and last residue.

v_call: TRBV4-1
j_call: TRBJ1-1
cdr3_aa: ASSQAGLSTEAF

v_call: TRBV21-1
j_call: TRBJ2-1
cdr3_aa: ASSKVARVSYNEQF

v_call: TRBV5-4
j_call: TRBJ2-7
cdr3_aa: ASSLQVSYEQY

v_call: TRBV7-3
j_call: TRBJ2-1
cdr3_aa: ASSLSGGNEQF

v_call: TRBV7-9
j_call: TRBJ1-2
cdr3_aa: ASSLAVLRTLPTNYGYT

v_call: TRBV30
j_call: TRBJ1-2
cdr3_aa: AWISGRANYGYT

v_call: TRBV7-7
j_call: TRBJ2-5
cdr3_aa: ASSSAGETQY

v_call: TRBV9
j_call: TRBJ2-2
cdr3_aa: ASSGRGSTGELF

v_call: TRBV2
j_call: TRBJ1-1
cdr3_aa: ASSARYHPGTEAF

v_call: TRBV7-2
j_call: TRBJ1-5
cdr3_aa: ASSLVGGLGTSNQPQH

v_call: TRBV9
j_call: TRBJ2-2
cdr3_aa: ASSVGTGGTGELF

v_call: TRBV9
j_call: TRBJ1-1
cdr3_aa: ASSVGPGTGSGWTEAF

v_call: TRBV7-9
j_call: TRBJ1-6
cdr3_aa: ASSIMRGGDSPLH

v_call: TRBV30
j_call: TRBJ2-3
cdr3_aa: AWSPGMAGLAVTDTQY

v_call: TRBV28
j_call: TRBJ1-4
cdr3_aa: ASSLSGGTNEKLF

v_call: TRBV5-1
j_call: TRBJ2-7
cdr3_aa: ASSLGAGGTYEQY

v_call: TRBV7-9
j_call: TRBJ2-2
cdr3_aa: ASSPGGGLNTGELF

v_call: TRBV5-8
j_call: TRBJ2-2
cdr3_aa: ASSRQGMNTGELF

v_call: TRBV15
j_call: TRBJ1-1
cdr3_aa: ATSRDTGGYTEAF

v_call: TRBV19
j_call: TRBJ1-2
cdr3_aa: ASRTGGVGYT

v_call: TRBV9
j_call: TRBJ2-2
cdr3_aa: ASSYGQGGTFSTGELF

v_call: TRBV6-2/TRBV6-3
j_call: TRBJ1-2
cdr3_aa: ASSSTLDRYGYT

v_call: TRBV4-3
j_call: TRBJ1-6
cdr3_aa: ASSHGQEGSPLH

v_call: TRBV30
j_call: TRBJ1-1
cdr3_aa: AWRTVGGTEAF

v_call: TRBV5-8
j_call: TRBJ2-5
cdr3_aa: ASSLGVRVEETQY

v_call: TRBV3-1/TRBV3-2
j_call: TRBJ2-1
cdr3_aa: ASSPNPGTGVPNEQF

v_call: TRBV5-5
j_call: TRBJ2-5
cdr3_aa: ASSLIPGQGQETQY

v_call: TRBV13
j_call: TRBJ2-5
cdr3_aa: ASSLVGLAGTQETQY

v_call: TRBV5-1
j_call: TRBJ2-1
cdr3_aa: ASSQHGDRVNEQF

v_call: TRBV7-2
j_call: TRBJ2-1
cdr3_aa: ASSPTRSHNEQF

v_call: TRBV2
j_call: TRBJ1-2
cdr3_aa: ASSEETGLRGYT